This TCR beta chain was found in a study of naive and memory T cell subsets. General observations from the study: Clonotypes here are unpaired alpha or beta chain sequences. Naive and memory repertoire findings lacked a ground truth for validation. The power law exponent of TCR abundance differed between naive and memory cells. In CD4 and CD8 cells, diversity dropped from naive through EMRA.

An equimolar mix of two oligonucleotides served as the beta constant-region primer for TRBC1 and TRBC2. Four rounds of PCR amplified the ligated cDNA using nested alpha and beta constant-region primers plus SP2. TCRdb re-analysed the UMI-ligation and nested PCR reads in MiXCR, keeping a single row per CDR3 protein. The sample holds 100,000 to 150,000 distinct CDR3 sequences, around 35% seen once. Regarding this clonotype: The antigen is undetermined.

The CDR3 is made up of 18 amino acids. With V trimmed by 3 bases and J by 4 bases, 9 bases remained unmatched. Germline V gene lookup returns CDR1 GTSNPN and CDR2 SVGIG (reference sequence). The sequence came from a human donor in good health. The sequenced sample was central memory CD4+ T cells from blood. V usage is TRBV30 and J usage is TRBJ2-2, with 15 bases that match TRBD2. CDR3 loop: CAWRPGLAGGFVTGELFF. CDR3 sequence (DNA): TGTGCCTGGAGGCCGGGACTAGCGGGAGGATTTGTCACCGGGGAGCTGTTTTTT.